Listed here is a single T cell receptor (beta chain). The record originates from a study of blood T cells in healthy people across ages. Through a sample-barcoded 5' primer and a J-beta primer mix, a second PCR was run for about 7 to 12 cycles. With 12 random nucleotides, a template-switch adaptor tagged each individual cDNA molecule. TCRdb re-called the 5' RACE reads through MiXCR, storing one row per CDR3 protein. The sample lists around 1,000,000 distinct CDR3 sequences, less than 45% occurring once. Material for sequencing was blood. This sequence originates from a man aged 18-30 years in good health.

CDR3 sequence reads: CASSRDQGMGNEQFF. The CDR3 DNA reads as TGCGCCAGCAGCCGAGATCAGGGGATGGGAAATGAGCAGTTCTTC. The chain recombines TRBV4-3 with TRBJ2-1, with D perhaps matching TRBD1 (6 bases). Trimming took 4 bases from V and 7 from J, leaving 17 bases between them. This CDR3 contains 15 residues. CDR1 is LGHNA and CDR2 is YSLEER in the germline V gene.